The 27 T cell receptor beta chains below all came from one sample that was sequenced in a study of blood T cell repertoires in COVID-19. Assay: immunoSEQ multiplex PCR; the TCRdb copy retains only in-frame clones and omits some. The table shows around 270,000 clones, with approximately 86% occurring only once. The sample comprised peripheral blood. The receptors shown here come from a man aged 40-49 years who had recovered from COVID-19.

The chain carries TRBV11-2 and TRBJ2-7; 15 bases fit TRBD2. Germline loops: CDR1 SGHAT, CDR2 FQNNGV. CDR3 length: 16 amino acids. V shed 4 bases and J 7 bases; nucleotides not matched to a gene: 8. Here the CDR3 reads CASSSGIGTSGREQYF. For the CDR3, the DNA is TGTGCCAGCAGCTCCGGAATTGGGACTAGCGGGAGGGAGCAGTACTTC. Looking up the rest from reference TRBV11-2 and TRBJ2-7 gives the full variable domain: EAGVAQSPRYKIIEKRQSVAFWCNPISGHATLYWYQQILGQGPKLLIQFQNNGVVDDSQLPKDRFSAERLKGVDSTLKIQPAKLEDSAVYLCASSSGIGTSGREQYFGPGTRLTVT.

V is TRBV30 and J is TRBJ1-3; D not resolved. The ends were cut back, 0 bases at V and 0 bases at J, with 12 bases in the middle. Germline assignment: CDR1 GTSNPN and CDR2 SVGIG (reference sequence). The CDR3 has 16 residues. CDR3 sequence (DNA): TGTGCCTGGAGTGTACGGGGTGGCCCCTCTGGAAACACCATATATTTT. It specifies CAWSVRGGPSGNTIYF.

This chain uses TRBV7-2 with TRBJ2-7; 8 bases fit TRBD2. The CDR3 covers 16 residues. Germline V lookup: CDR1 SGHTA, CDR2 FQGNSA. V lost 4 bases to trimming and J lost 2 bases; unmatched junction nucleotides: 10. The CDR3 sequence: CASSSSGGANTYEQYF. CDR3 DNA sequence: TGTGCCAGCAGCTCGTCCGGGGGGGCGAACACCTACGAGCAGTACTTC. Looking up the rest from reference TRBV7-2 and TRBJ2-7 gives the full variable domain: GAGVSQSPSNKVTEKGKDVELRCDPISGHTALYWYRQSLGQGLEFLIYFQGNSAPDKSGLPSDRFSAERTGGSVSTLTIQRTQQEDSAVYLCASSSSGGANTYEQYFGPGTRLTVT.

This clone was recorded only once. The V gene is TRBV5-6, the J gene TRBJ1-1; D is uncertain. The V gene's germline CDR1 is SGHDT and CDR2 YYEEEE. With 3 bases removed from V and 1 base from J, the gap between germline ends came to 7 bases. The CDR3 covers 13 residues. The chain's CDR3 is CASSWSGNTEAFF. The CDR3 nucleotides are TGTGCCAGCAGCTGGTCCGGGAACACTGAAGCTTTCTTT. The variable domain in full, completed from reference TRBV5-6 and TRBJ1-1, reads DAGVTQSPTHLIKTRGQQVTLRCSPKSGHDTVSWYQQALGQGPQFIFQYYEEEERQRGNFPDRFSGHQFPNYSSELNVNALLLGDSALYLCASSWSGNTEAFFGQGTRLTVV.

The chain recombines TRBV12-3 or TRBV12-4 with TRBJ2-5; TRBD2 aligns across 11 bases. V lost 6 bases, J lost 5 bases, and 2 bases stayed unmatched. The CDR3 is made up of 13 amino acids. The CDR3 region is CASSRLAGETQYF. The CDR3 DNA is TGTGCCAGCAGCAGACTAGCGGGGGAGACCCAGTACTTC.

The genes are TRBV19 and TRBJ2-7; 11 positions match TRBD1. Germline loops: CDR1 LNHDA, CDR2 SQIVND (reference sequence). With V trimmed by 5 bases and J by 2 bases, 5 bases remained unmatched. This CDR3 region has 15 residues. The CDR3 loop reads CASSLGTGGPYEQYF. The CDR3 DNA is TGTGCCAGTAGTTTAGGGACAGGGGGTCCCTACGAGCAGTACTTC.

This chain connects TRBV12-3 or TRBV12-4 to TRBJ1-2; D unclear. V was trimmed by 1 base and J by 6 bases, leaving 9 bases between them. The CDR3 loop spans 13 amino acids. The CDR3 DNA follows: TGTGCCAGCAGTTTAGGCGGGAACAATGGCTACACCTTC. Encoded protein: CASSLGGNNGYTF.

The chain joins TRBV5-1 to TRBJ1-1; unclear D gene. Trimming removed 7 bases at V and 1 base at J, with 14 bases between. The CDR3 is made up of 14 amino acids. From germline, CDR1 is SGHRS and CDR2 YFSETQ. This CDR3 is CASSGGVGNTEAFF. The CDR3 bases are TGCGCCAGCTCGGGAGGTGTGGGGAACACTGAAGCTTTCTTT.

The chain has TRBV29-1 and TRBJ1-1; D uncertain. This CDR3 has 14 residues. The ends were cut back, 6 bases at V and 3 bases at J, with 17 bases in the middle. CDR1 is SQVTM and CDR2 is ANQGSEA in the germline V gene. The CDR3 DNA is TGCAGCGTCCCAAGGCGGACTCTGGACACTGAAGCTTTCTTT. This translates into CSVPRRTLDTEAFF.

The chain joins TRBV5-4 to TRBJ2-7, with a weak D call TRBD1 (5 bases). With 0 bases removed from V and 2 bases from J, the gap between germline ends came to 9 bases. The CDR3 is 14 amino acids. Germline CDR1 is SGHNT and CDR2 is YYREEE (reference sequence). The CDR3 DNA is TGTGCCAGCAGCTTGGGGGGCGGAACCTACGAGCAGTACTTC. Protein sequence: CASSLGGGTYEQYF.

The CDR3: CASSYSIVIRGSGYGYTF. Written as DNA, the CDR3 is TGTGCCAGCAGTTACTCGATAGTCATTAGAGGGAGCGGCTATGGCTACACCTTC. The V and J genes are TRBV6-2 or TRBV6-3 and TRBJ1-2; D is unresolved. CDR1 is MNHEY and CDR2 is SVGEGT in the germline V gene. V was cut by 0 bases and J by 4 bases, with 21 bases left in between. The CDR3 covers 18 residues.

Only one count was recorded for this clone. The chain couples TRBV7-8 to TRBJ2-5; 12 nucleotides align to TRBD2. J gave up 4 bases and V 5 bases, and 2 bases lay outside the gene matches. The germline V gene has CDR1 SGHVS and CDR2 FQNEAQ. This CDR3 is 14 amino acids long. The CDR3 protein is CASSQLAGGETQYF. CDR3 coding DNA: TGTGCCAGCAGCCAACTAGCGGGAGGAGAGACCCAGTACTTC. Variable domain in full (rest from reference TRBV7-8 and TRBJ2-5): GAGVSQSPRYKVAKRGQDVALRCDPISGHVSLFWYQQALGQGPEFLTYFQNEAQLDKSGLPSDRFFAERPEGSVSTLKIQRTQQEDSAVYLCASSQLAGGETQYFGPGTRLLVL.

The rearrangement joins TRBV6-4 to TRBJ2-1; 8 bases fit TRBD1. Looked up from germline, CDR1 is MRHNA and CDR2 is SNTAGT. The CDR3 consists of 16 residues. V gave up 0 bases and J gave up 7 bases; unmatched junction bases: 8. For the CDR3, the DNA is TGTGCCAGCAGTGACTCGATAAGGACAGGGAATAATGAGCAGTTCTTC. Translated, it gives CASSDSIRTGNNEQFF.

The rearrangement links TRBV6-6 to TRBJ2-7, with D possibly matching TRBD2 (5 bases). The CDR3 runs to 12 residues. CDR1 is MNHNY, CDR2 SVGAGI, per germline (reference sequence). V was cut by 6 bases and J by 4 bases, with 10 bases left in between. The CDR3 nucleotides read TGTGCCAGCAGGGGAGTTGGGTACGAGCAGTACTTC. Protein: CASRGVGYEQYF.

The rearrangement links TRBV5-1 to TRBJ1-1, with D possibly being TRBD1 (5 bases). The germline CDR1 and CDR2 sequences are SGHRS and YFSETQ. V lost 2 bases and J 3 bases, leaving 14 bases between the germline ends. The CDR3 runs to 15 residues. The CDR3 sequence: CASSFVGVADTEAFF. CDR3 DNA: TGCGCCAGCAGCTTTGTAGGGGTCGCGGACACTGAAGCTTTCTTT.

The chain couples TRBV7-9 to TRBJ2-7; 7 bases map to TRBD1. Germline CDR1 reads SEHNR; CDR2 reads FQNEAQ (reference sequence). The ends lost 4 bases at V and 0 bases at J; junction bases unmatched: 15. The CDR3 is 18 residues long. The DNA of the CDR3 is TGTGCCAGCAGCTCATGGACAGGTCCCCCTAGGAGCTCCTACGAGCAGTACTTC. Its translation is CASSSWTGPPRSSYEQYF.

The gene calls are TRBV4-2 and TRBJ2-3; D uncertain. The ends were cut back, 0 bases at V and 0 bases at J, with 7 bases in the middle. Per the germline V gene, CDR1 is LGHNA and CDR2 is YNFKEQ. The CDR3 loop spans 15 amino acids. The CDR3 region has the DNA TGTGCCAGCAGCCAAGATATCGGGAGCACAGATACGCAGTATTTT. Its protein product is CASSQDIGSTDTQYF.

CDR3 sequence: CASSLAPAGLTSETQYF. The DNA of the CDR3 is TGTGCCAGCAGCTTAGCGCCGGCAGGGCTGACCTCGGAGACCCAGTACTTC. The rearrangement links TRBV7-2 to TRBJ2-5; perhaps TRBD1 as D (5 bases). V dropped 0 bases and J dropped 5 bases, with 19 bases sitting between them. The CDR3 consists of 17 residues. Germline CDR1 is SGHTA and CDR2 is FQGNSA.

V gene TRBV5-1 combines with J gene TRBJ2-5; no firm D call. The germline gives CDR1 SGHRS, CDR2 YFSETQ. With 4 bases removed from V and 4 bases from J, the gap between germline ends came to 5 bases. This CDR3 comprises 11 residues. The DNA of the CDR3 is TGCGCCAGCAGCCCTCGAGAGACCCAGTACTTC. Its translation is CASSPRETQYF.

The chain combines TRBV18 with TRBJ2-3; TRBD2 aligns across 10 bases. Trimming removed 0 bases from V and 4 bases from J; junction bases left unmatched: 1. This CDR3 is 15 amino acids long. Per the germline V gene, CDR1 is KGHSH and CDR2 is LQKENI. CDR3: CASSPPGTSADTQYF. The CDR3 bases are TGTGCCAGCTCACCACCGGGGACTAGCGCAGATACGCAGTATTTT. Variable domain in full (rest from reference TRBV18 and TRBJ2-3): NAGVMQNPRHLVRRRGQEARLRCSPMKGHSHVYWYRQLPEEGLKFMVYLQKENIIDESGMPKERFSAEFPKEGPSILRIQQVVRGDSAAYFCASSPPGTSADTQYFGPGTRLTVL.

This clone was picked up one time. The chain is built from TRBV7-9 and TRBJ1-2, with D perhaps matching TRBD1 (6 bases). V was shortened by 2 bases and J by 2 bases, with 15 bases between the two germline ends. The CDR3 spans 16 residues. Looked up from germline, CDR1 is SEHNR and CDR2 is FQNEAQ (reference sequence). CDR3 sequence reads: CASSLLTGHLNYGYTF. The DNA of the CDR3 is TGTGCCAGCAGCTTACTAACGGGACACTTGAACTATGGCTACACCTTC.

This chain uses TRBV27 with TRBJ2-1; 14 bases are a match to TRBD2. V shed 5 bases and J 4 bases; nucleotides not matched to a gene: 4. The CDR3 covers 16 residues. Germline V gene lookup returns CDR1 MNHEY and CDR2 SMNVEV (reference sequence). CDR3 amino acids: CASSARLAGGYNEQFF. CDR3 sequence (DNA): TGTGCCAGCAGTGCTAGACTAGCGGGAGGGTACAATGAGCAGTTCTTC.

This chain links TRBV12-3 or TRBV12-4 with TRBJ2-7, with 7 bases aligning to TRBD1. With V trimmed by 6 bases and J by 0 bases, 2 bases remained unmatched. This CDR3 contains 13 residues. The CDR3 is CASRRDSSYEQYF. DNA of the CDR3: TGTGCCAGCAGACGGGACAGCTCCTACGAGCAGTACTTC.

J is TRBJ2-5 and V is TRBV6-5; D unclear. CDR1 MNHEY and CDR2 SVGAGI come from the germline V gene. V was pared by 0 bases and J by 7 bases, with 9 bases between. There are 13 residues in the CDR3. CDR3 residues: CASSYSNSGTQYF. CDR3 nucleotide sequence: TGTGCCAGCAGTTACTCGAATAGTGGGACCCAGTACTTC.

The V and J genes are TRBV5-5 and TRBJ2-3; possible D gene TRBD2, 7 bases. V was shortened by 1 base and J by 7 bases, with 16 bases between the two germline ends. Germline assignment: CDR1 SGHKS and CDR2 YYEKEE (reference sequence). There are 15 residues in the CDR3. The CDR3 DNA is TGTGCCAGCAGCTTGCCCGGCGCGGGGGCAAATACGCAGTATTTT. Amino acid sequence: CASSLPGAGANTQYF.

This chain uses TRBV19 with TRBJ1-5; D is undetermined. The CDR3 is 17 residues long. Trimming removed 3 bases from V and 1 base from J, with 16 bases in between. Germline V lookup: CDR1 LNHDA, CDR2 SQIVND (reference sequence). Here the CDR3 DNA reads TGTGCCAGTAGTATGTCCGGTCCGGGGTTGAGCAATCAGCCCCAGCATTTT. This codes for CASSMSGPGLSNQPQHF. Looking up the rest from reference TRBV19 and TRBJ1-5 gives the full variable domain: DGGITQSPKYLFRKEGQNVTLSCEQNLNHDAMYWYRQDPGQGLRLIYYSQIVNDFQKGDIAEGYSVSREKKESFPLTVTSAQKNPTAFYLCASSMSGPGLSNQPQHFGDGTRLSIL.

The chain joins TRBV3-1 (or the pseudogene TRBV3-2) to TRBJ1-1, with TRBD1 matching 9 bases. CDR1 and CDR2 from the germline V gene are LGHDT and YNNKEL (reference sequence). CDR3 size: 13 residues. J lost 6 bases, V lost 4 bases, and 3 bases had no gene match. CDR3 coding DNA: TGTGCCAGCAGCCCTTGGACAGGGGCTGAAGCTTTCTTT. Protein: CASSPWTGAEAFF.